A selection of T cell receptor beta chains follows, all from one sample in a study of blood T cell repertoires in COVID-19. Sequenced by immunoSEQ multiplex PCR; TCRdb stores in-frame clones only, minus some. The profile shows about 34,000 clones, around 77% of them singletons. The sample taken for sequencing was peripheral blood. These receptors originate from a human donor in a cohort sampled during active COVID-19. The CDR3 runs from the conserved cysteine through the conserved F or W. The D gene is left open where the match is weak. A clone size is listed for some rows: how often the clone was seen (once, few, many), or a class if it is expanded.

CDR3: CASSQSTGAYEQYF; DNA: TGCGCCAGCAGCCAATCCACAGGGGCGTACGAGCAGTACTTC; V: TRBV4-3; J: TRBJ2-7; D: TRBD1; size: .
CDR3: CASSQDGQAGNEKLFF; DNA: TGTGCCAGCAGCCAAGATGGGCAAGCAGGGAATGAAAAACTGTTTTTT; V: TRBV4-2; J: TRBJ1-4; D: .; size: .
CDR3: CASSFGTAKETQYF; DNA: TGTGCCAGCAGCTTCGGGACAGCCAAAGAGACCCAGTACTTC; V: TRBV7-2; J: TRBJ2-5; D: TRBD1; size: .
CDR3: CASRGGQSGANVLTF; DNA: TGTGCCAGCAGAGGAGGACAGTCTGGGGCCAACGTCCTGACTTTC; V: TRBV6-5; J: TRBJ2-6; D: .; size: .
CDR3: CASSMYSGSTDTQYF; DNA: TGTGCCAGCAGCATGTATAGCGGTAGCACAGATACGCAGTATTTT; V: TRBV9; J: TRBJ2-3; D: .; size: .
CDR3: CASRPDGEETQYF; DNA: TGTGCCAGTAGACCGGACGGGGAAGAGACCCAGTACTTC; V: TRBV19; J: TRBJ2-5; D: .; size: .
CDR3: CASSPNSGGAATDTQYF; DNA: TGTGCCAGCAGCCCCAATAGCGGGGGAGCGGCCACAGATACGCAGTATTTT; V: TRBV7-7; J: TRBJ2-3; D: TRBD2; size: .
CDR3: CASTAGERKDQYF; DNA: TGTGCCAGCACAGCGGGAGAAAGGAAGGACCAGTACTTC; V: TRBV2; J: TRBJ2-5; D: TRBD2; size: .
CDR3: CASRPGTPIQETQYF; DNA: TGTGCCAGTAGGCCCGGGACACCGATCCAAGAGACCCAGTACTTC; V: TRBV19; J: TRBJ2-5; D: .; size: .
CDR3: CASSGFVGTPNHNEQFF; DNA: TGTGCCAGCAGTGGTTTCGTCGGGACACCTAATCACAATGAGCAGTTCTTC; V: TRBV25-1; J: TRBJ2-1; D: .; size: .
CDR3: CASSRDRDEKLFF; DNA: TGTGCCAGCAGTAGGGACAGGGATGAAAAACTGTTTTTT; V: TRBV6-5; J: TRBJ1-4; D: TRBD1; size: few
CDR3: CASSFAGQSTDTQYF; DNA: TGTGCCAGCAGCTTCGCGGGACAGTCCACAGATACGCAGTATTTT; V: TRBV7-3; J: TRBJ2-3; D: .; size: .
CDR3: CAWTYGGLSPQFF; DNA: TGTGCCTGGACGTACGGAGGGCTTTCACCGCAGTTCTTC; V: TRBV30; J: TRBJ2-1; D: .; size: .
CDR3: CASSGNNEQFF; DNA: TGTGCCAGCTCGGGCAACAATGAGCAGTTCTTC; V: TRBV18; J: TRBJ2-1; D: .; size: .
CDR3: CAISTGGADGANVLTF; DNA: TGTGCCATCAGCACAGGGGGCGCGGATGGGGCCAACGTCCTGACTTTC; V: TRBV10-3; J: TRBJ2-6; D: TRBD1; size: .
CDR3: CASSLAGMNTEAFF; DNA: TGTGCCAGCAGCCTGGCAGGGATGAACACTGAAGCTTTCTTT; V: TRBV14; J: TRBJ1-1; D: .; size: .
CDR3: CASSRQGIGMNTEAFF; DNA: TGTGCCAGCAGCCGTCAGGGGATAGGCATGAACACTGAAGCTTTCTTT; V: TRBV28; J: TRBJ1-1; D: .; size: .
CDR3: CATSGWGQLTDTQYF; DNA: TGTGCCACCAGCGGATGGGGACAGCTTACAGATACGCAGTATTTT; V: TRBV24-1; J: TRBJ2-3; D: TRBD1; size: .
CDR3: CASSLARETQYF; DNA: TGTGCCAGCAGCTTAGCGCGAGAGACCCAGTACTTC; V: TRBV11-2; J: TRBJ2-5; D: .; size: .
CDR3: CASSFSGPGEKLFF; DNA: TGTGCCAGCAGTTTTAGTGGGCCTGGTGAAAAACTGTTTTTT; V: TRBV28; J: TRBJ1-4; D: .; size: few
CDR3: CASSYSFNRVGDTIYF; DNA: TGTGCCAGCAGTTACTCGTTCAACAGGGTTGGAGACACCATATATTTT; V: TRBV6-5; J: TRBJ1-3; D: .; size: .
CDR3: CASSMTQGTGPYEQYF; DNA: TGTGCCAGCAGCATGACACAAGGGACAGGTCCCTACGAGCAGTACTTC; V: TRBV3-1/TRBV3-2; J: TRBJ2-7; D: TRBD1; size: .
CDR3: CASSFRVVGTYEQYF; DNA: TGTGCCAGCAGTTTCAGGGTGGTGGGGACCTACGAGCAGTACTTC; V: TRBV27; J: TRBJ2-7; D: .; size: .
CDR3: CSASAGNGYTF; DNA: TGCAGTGCTAGTGCGGGTAATGGCTACACCTTC; V: TRBV20-1; J: TRBJ1-2; D: .; size: .
CDR3: CASLPHRDSGEKLFF; DNA: TGTGCCAGCCTCCCCCACCGGGACAGTGGGGAAAAACTGTTTTTT; V: TRBV6-5; J: TRBJ1-4; D: TRBD1; size: .
CDR3: CASSRGGQGGTGELFF; DNA: TGTGCCAGCTCACGTGGTGGACAGGGAGGCACCGGGGAGCTGTTTTTT; V: TRBV18; J: TRBJ2-2; D: TRBD1; size: .